Listed below are T cell receptor beta chains from one sample, sequenced in a study of cytomegalovirus exposure and HLA in healthy donors. The data were produced by immunoSEQ multiplex PCR, yet TCRdb's version contains in-frame clones alone and is incomplete. The sample yields 100,000 or so clones, about 80% seen once. The sequencing sample was made of PBMCs. These receptors all come from a man aged 35 to 55 in good health and CMV-seropositive. CDR3s include the opening cysteine and the closing phenylalanine or tryptophan. Fields, in order: V gene, J gene, clone size, D gene, CDR3 DNA, CDR3 protein. A D gene is named only where the DNA matches it firmly. Where a row states a size, it is once, few, many or the class of an expanded clone; other rows omit it.

>TRBV7-2|TRBJ2-1|once|TRBD2
TGTGCCAGCAGCTTATCGGGGGGAAATGAGCAGTTCTTC
CASSLSGGNEQFF
>TRBV6-1|TRBJ2-5|few|TRBD2
TGTGCCAGCAGTGGGACTAGTTTGGAGACCCAGTACTTC
CASSGTSLETQYF
>TRBV11-1|TRBJ2-1|NA|TRBD2
TGTGCCAGCAGCGACCCCGCTAGCGGGGGGGCGTATGAGCAGTTCTTC
CASSDPASGGAYEQFF
>TRBV10-3|TRBJ1-1|NA|TRBD1
TGTGCCATCAGGGGGGGGACAGGGGGTATTTGGGGTGAAGCTTTCTTT
CAIRGGTGGIWGEAFF
>TRBV11-3|TRBJ2-1|NA|NA
TGTGCCAGCGGGGAGCGGTACAATGAGCAGTTCTTC
CASGERYNEQFF
>TRBV7-9|TRBJ1-1|NA|TRBD1
TGTGCCAGCAGCCTAGGACAGGTATTTGAAGCTTTCTTT
CASSLGQVFEAFF
>TRBV11-2|TRBJ1-1|NA|TRBD1
TGTGCCAGCAGTTCAGGGGGGAACACTGAAGCTTTCTTT
CASSSGGNTEAFF
>TRBV29-1|TRBJ2-1|NA|NA
TGCAGCGTAAAGGGGCAGGGGGGCAATGAGCAGTTCTTC
CSVKGQGGNEQFF
>TRBV7-9|TRBJ2-7|once|NA
TGTGCCAGCAGCTTAGGGACAGCTAATGCGCAGTACTTC
CASSLGTANAQYF
>TRBV18|TRBJ1-5|NA|TRBD1
TGTGCCAGCTCAGCCTGGGACAGGGTAAATCAGCCCCAGCATTTT
CASSAWDRVNQPQHF
>TRBV7-2|TRBJ2-7|NA|TRBD2
TGTGCCAGCAGCCGGAGGGAGGGCGGGAGGACCGAGCAGTACTTC
CASSRREGGRTEQYF
>TRBV11-2|TRBJ2-1|NA|NA
TGTGCCAGCAGGTATACGGCCCCGGGGTACAATGAGCAGTTCTTC
CASRYTAPGYNEQFF
>TRBV11-3|TRBJ1-1|once|TRBD1
TGTGCCAGCAGCCGCAACCCACAGGGGGCGACTGAAGCTTTCTTT
CASSRNPQGATEAFF
>TRBV6-6|TRBJ2-7|NA|TRBD1
TGTGCCAGCAGTTACCCGGGACAGGAGAGCGAGCAGTACTTC
CASSYPGQESEQYF
>TRBV10-1|TRBJ2-1|NA|TRBD2
TGCGCCAGCAGTGATAGCGTGACTAGCGGGAGGCTTCAATATGAGCAGTTCTTC
CASSDSVTSGRLQYEQFF
>TRBV27|TRBJ1-1|NA|TRBD1
TGTGCCAGCAGTTTATCTGTCCAGGGGGACACTGAAGCTTTCTTT
CASSLSVQGDTEAFF
>TRBV18|TRBJ2-7|NA|TRBD2
TGTGCCAGCTCACCACCCGGGGGACTAGCGGGAGGGCCACAGTACTTC
CASSPPGGLAGGPQYF
>TRBV5-1|TRBJ2-7|NA|TRBD2
TGCGCCAGCAGCTTGGAACTAGCGGGAGTCCACGAGCAGTACTTC
CASSLELAGVHEQYF
>TRBV9|TRBJ2-2|once|TRBD2
TGTGCCAGCAGCGCTCGACTAGCGGGAGGGATGAACACCGGGGAGCTGTTTTTT
CASSARLAGGMNTGELFF
>TRBV21-1|TRBJ2-7|NA|NA
TGTGCCAGCAGCACTGTCCCTAGCCCAGTATTC
CASSTVPSPVF
>TRBV6-1|TRBJ2-7|few|TRBD1
TGTGCCAGCAGTGCCCGGACAGGGGGTCCCTACGAGCAGTACTTC
CASSARTGGPYEQYF
>TRBV7-7|TRBJ2-7|NA|NA
TGTGCTAGCAGCCCCGTGGAACAGTACTACGAGCAGTACTTC
CASSPVEQYYEQYF
>TRBV18|TRBJ2-5|NA|TRBD1
TGTGCCAGCTCACCCGGACAGGCGTTACAAGAGACCCAGTACTTC
CASSPGQALQETQYF
>TRBV4-1|TRBJ2-2|NA|NA
TGCGCCAGCAGCCAAGCCAGGACTAACACCGGGGAGCTGTTTTTT
CASSQARTNTGELFF